This TCR beta chain was profiled in a study of T cell repertoires in cytomegalovirus infection. Across the whole study: CMV epitopes used comprised recently identified HLA-C-restricted ones and well-studied HLA-B-restricted ones.

Germline V gene data show CDR1 as SGHAT and CDR2 as FQNNGV. This CDR3 comprises 14 residues. Trimming cost V 2 bases and J 2 bases, with 10 bases left between them. A single record per CDR3 protein comes from TCRdb applying MiXCR to the reads. This table has hundreds of thousands of distinct CDR3 sequences, 31% appearing once. To note about this clonotype: Its antigen is unknown.

The sample consisted of cultured CD8+ T cells from PBMCs, taken from culture after CMV antigen stimulation. This TCR derives from a human donor in good health (CMV status not recorded). Some clones in this sample may be carry-over from other donors' samples. The chain carries TRBV11-2 and TRBJ2-7, with D possibly matching TRBD2 (5 bases). Here the CDR3 reads CASSLRRRPYEQYF. The CDR3 nucleotides read TGTGCCAGCAGCTTAAGGCGGAGGCCCTACGAGCAGTACTTC.